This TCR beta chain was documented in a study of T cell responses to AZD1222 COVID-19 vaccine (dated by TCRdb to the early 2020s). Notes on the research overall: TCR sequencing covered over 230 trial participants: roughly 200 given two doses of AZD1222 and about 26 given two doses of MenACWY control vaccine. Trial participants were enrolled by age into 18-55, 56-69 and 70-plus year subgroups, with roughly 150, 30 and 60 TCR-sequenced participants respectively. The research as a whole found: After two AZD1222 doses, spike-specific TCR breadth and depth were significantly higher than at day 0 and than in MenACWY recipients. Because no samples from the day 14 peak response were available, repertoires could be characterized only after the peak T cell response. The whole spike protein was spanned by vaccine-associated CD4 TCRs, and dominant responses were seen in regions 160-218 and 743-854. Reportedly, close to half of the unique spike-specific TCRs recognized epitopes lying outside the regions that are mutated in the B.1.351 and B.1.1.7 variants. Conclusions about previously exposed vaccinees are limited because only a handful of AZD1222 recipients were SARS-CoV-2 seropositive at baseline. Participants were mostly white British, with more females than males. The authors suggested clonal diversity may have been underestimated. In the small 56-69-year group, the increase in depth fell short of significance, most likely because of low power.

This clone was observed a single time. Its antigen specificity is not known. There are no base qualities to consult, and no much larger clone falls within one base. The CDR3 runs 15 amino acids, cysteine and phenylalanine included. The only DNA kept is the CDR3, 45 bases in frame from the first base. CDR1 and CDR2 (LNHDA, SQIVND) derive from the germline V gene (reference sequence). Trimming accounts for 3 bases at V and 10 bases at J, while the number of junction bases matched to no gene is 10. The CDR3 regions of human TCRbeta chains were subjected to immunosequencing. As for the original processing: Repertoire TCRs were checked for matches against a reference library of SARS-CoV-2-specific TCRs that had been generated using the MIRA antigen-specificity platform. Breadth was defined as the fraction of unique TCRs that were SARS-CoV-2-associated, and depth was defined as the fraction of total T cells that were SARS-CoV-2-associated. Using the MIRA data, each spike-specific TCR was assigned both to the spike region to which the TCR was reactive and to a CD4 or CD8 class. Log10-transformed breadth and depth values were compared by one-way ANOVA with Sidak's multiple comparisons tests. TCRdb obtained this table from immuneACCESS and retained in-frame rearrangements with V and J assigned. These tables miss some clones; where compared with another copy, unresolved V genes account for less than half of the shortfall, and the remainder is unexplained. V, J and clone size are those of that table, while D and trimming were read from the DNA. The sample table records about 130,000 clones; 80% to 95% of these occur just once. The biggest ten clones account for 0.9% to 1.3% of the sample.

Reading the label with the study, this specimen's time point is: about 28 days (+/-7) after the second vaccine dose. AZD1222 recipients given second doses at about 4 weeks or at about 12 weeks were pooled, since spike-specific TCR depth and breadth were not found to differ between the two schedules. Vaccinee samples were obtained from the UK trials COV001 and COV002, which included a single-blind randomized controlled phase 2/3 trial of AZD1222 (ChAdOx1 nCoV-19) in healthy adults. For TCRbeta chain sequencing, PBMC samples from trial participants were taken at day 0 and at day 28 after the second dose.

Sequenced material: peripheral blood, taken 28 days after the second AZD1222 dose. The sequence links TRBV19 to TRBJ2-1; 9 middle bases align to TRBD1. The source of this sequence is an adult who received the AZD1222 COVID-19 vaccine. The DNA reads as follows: TGTGCCAGTAGTATCGGGACAGGGACCAGGGGGGAGCAGTTCTTC. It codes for CASSIGTGTRGEQFF.